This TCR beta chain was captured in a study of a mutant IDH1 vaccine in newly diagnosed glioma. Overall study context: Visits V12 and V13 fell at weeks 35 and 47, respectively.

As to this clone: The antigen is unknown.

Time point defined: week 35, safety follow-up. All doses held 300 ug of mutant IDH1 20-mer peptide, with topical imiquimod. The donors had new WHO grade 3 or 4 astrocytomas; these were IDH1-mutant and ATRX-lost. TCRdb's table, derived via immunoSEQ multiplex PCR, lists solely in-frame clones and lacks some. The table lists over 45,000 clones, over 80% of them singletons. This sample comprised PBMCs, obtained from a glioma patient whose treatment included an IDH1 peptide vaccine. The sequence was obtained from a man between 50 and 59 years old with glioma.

The CDR3: CASSFTGGYTYEQYF. The CDR3 DNA is TGTGCCAGCAGTTTTACAGGGGGCTACACCTACGAGCAGTACTTC. The chain employs TRBV27 and TRBJ2-7; 9 bases fit TRBD1. V lost 3 bases, J lost 2 bases, and 5 bases stayed unmatched. The CDR3 is 15 residues long. Per germline, CDR1 MNHEY and CDR2 SMNVEV (reference sequence).